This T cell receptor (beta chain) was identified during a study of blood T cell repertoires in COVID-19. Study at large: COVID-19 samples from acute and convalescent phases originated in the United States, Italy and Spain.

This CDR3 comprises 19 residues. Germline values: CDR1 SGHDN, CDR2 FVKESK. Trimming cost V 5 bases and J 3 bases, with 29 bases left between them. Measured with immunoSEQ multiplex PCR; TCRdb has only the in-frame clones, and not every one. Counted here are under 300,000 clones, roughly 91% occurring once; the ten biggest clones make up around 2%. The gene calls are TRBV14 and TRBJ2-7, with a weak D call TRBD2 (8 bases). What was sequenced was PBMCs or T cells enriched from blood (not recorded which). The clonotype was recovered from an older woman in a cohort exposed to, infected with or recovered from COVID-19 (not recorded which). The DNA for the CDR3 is TGTGCCAGCAGCGCACGACAGGGATTTCAGCGGGAGACAGGCTACGAGCAGTACTTC. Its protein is CASSARQGFQRETGYEQYF. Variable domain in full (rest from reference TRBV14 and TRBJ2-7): EAGVTQFPSHSVIEKGQTVTLRCDPISGHDNLYWYRRVMGKEIKFLLHFVKESKQDESGMPNNRFLAERTGGTYSTLKVQPAELEDSGVYFCASSARQGFQRETGYEQYFGPGTRLTVT.